Listed here is a single TCR beta chain. This entry comes from a study of blood T cell repertoires in COVID-19. Study-level background: There were acute and convalescent COVID-19 samples, and they came from the United States, Italy and Spain. Nucleic acid was either cDNA or gDNA, and it came from T cells, B-cell-depleted T cells, or PBMCs.

The germline gives CDR1 SGHDN, CDR2 FVKESK. CDR3 size: 16 residues. Unmatched junction bases numbered 11, after V lost 6 bases and J lost 5 bases. In the original analysis: Amplification with reference gene primers provided the estimates of nucleated cell counts. Method: immunoSEQ multiplex PCR; TCRdb's copy keeps in-frame clones and lacks some. That table supplies the V and J calls and clone size; D and trimming were determined from the DNA. The sample holds 200,000 or so clones, over 75% seen once. The sequenced sample consisted of peripheral blood. The sequence was obtained from a middle-aged man with active or convalescent COVID-19. The chain is built from TRBV14 and TRBJ1-1; 11 bases match TRBD1. The CDR3 DNA reads as TGTGCCAGCAGAAGGACAGGGGGCACGCTGGGAACTGAAGCTTTCTTT. Residues: CASRRTGGTLGTEAFF.